The next 4 T cell receptor beta chains were all read from a single sample in a study of molecular identifiers for immune sequencing clone quantification. Via MiXCR, TCRdb re-called the PCR reads, giving one row per CDR3 protein. The sample lists about 300,000 distinct CDR3 sequences; over 20% were seen once. The source material was naive CD8+ T cells from blood, with Jurkat cell RNA spiked in. The subset here: FACS-sorted CD8+CD4-CCR7+CD45RA+ naive T cells. The receptors were gathered from a human donor in good health. Some libraries in this study had Jurkat cell RNA spiked in.

This clonotype was counted a few times. A read error may account for a junction end that differs from germline. The gene calls are TRBV5-8 and TRBJ2-5; D gene unclear. Per the germline V gene, CDR1 is SGHTS and CDR2 is YDEGEE. The CDR3 loop spans 11 amino acids. The CDR3: CASRQTLNQCF. The CDR3 DNA is TGTGCCAGCAGACAGACCCTCAACCAATGCTTC.

Notes on this clonotype: This may come from a read error, since a much larger clone is one base off. The chain is built from TRBV15 and TRBJ1-2, with TRBD1 matching over 7 bases. With 4 bases clipped from V and 12 bases from J, the junction kept 17 bases outside the gene matches. The CDR3 is 15 amino acids. Germline lookup yields CDR1 LNHNV and CDR2 YYDKDF (reference sequence). CDR3 in DNA: TGTGCCACCAGCACCATAGAGGGGGCAGGGAGAAGCCACACCTTC. Protein sequence: CATSTIEGAGRSHTF.

Ten or more counts support this clonotype. The J gene is TRBJ1-2, the V gene TRBV6-7; D gene unclear. TRBV6-7 is an ORF, with its function uncertain. This CDR3 is 14 amino acids long. Trimming stripped 2 bases from V and 5 bases from J, with 12 bases between. The CDR3 DNA reads TGTGCCAGCAGTTACGCGTGGTTTCGGTATGGCTACACCTTC. Its translation is CASSYAWFRYGYTF.

The table lists this clonotype with many counts. The rearrangement joins TRBV29-1 to TRBJ1-2, with a tentative D call TRBD1 (6 bases). Trimming removed 3 bases from V and 3 bases from J, with 17 bases in between. Per germline, CDR1 SQVTM and CDR2 ANQGSEA. This CDR3 is 15 amino acids long. CDR3 in DNA: TGCAGCGTTGAGGATCGAATCAGGGGATACTATGGCTACACCTTC. This translates into CSVEDRIRGYYGYTF.